Below are 21 T cell receptor beta chains sequenced from a single sample in a study of patients and donors after allogeneic stem cell transplantation. TCRdb recomputed calls from the RT-PCR reads with MiXCR, one row per CDR3 protein. The profile covers 920,000 or so distinct CDR3 sequences, with 15% to 20% appearing a single time and 6% taken by the ten largest. Sequencing used blood, either unsorted or a sorted T cell fraction (not recorded which). The receptors here all came from a human donor who was either an allogeneic HSCT recipient or a stem cell or donor lymphocyte infusion donor (not recorded which). It is not recorded whose cells these are; they may come from a transplant donor.

V and J are TRBV4-2 and TRBJ1-5; no definite D call. The V gene's germline CDR1 is LGHNA and CDR2 YNFKEQ. V was clipped by 0 bases and J by 7 bases, with 13 bases between them. The CDR3 contains 15 residues. The CDR3 is CASSQDIGLGQPQHF. Written as DNA, the CDR3 is TGTGCCAGCAGCCAAGATATAGGGCTTGGCCAGCCCCAGCATTTT.

This clonotype was found many times. This chain links TRBV20-1 with TRBJ1-1; 7 bases are a match to TRBD1. CDR1 DFQATT and CDR2 SNEGSKA come from the germline V gene (reference sequence). The CDR3 has 11 residues. V gave up 3 bases and J gave up 5 bases; unmatched junction bases: 0. The CDR3 bases are TGCAGTGCTAGGACAGGGACTGAAGCTTTCTTT. Its translation: CSARTGTEAFF.

Only a few counts were recorded for this clonotype. The chain recombines TRBV7-2 with TRBJ2-7; no clear D gene. Germline CDR1 SGHTA, CDR2 FQGNSA. CDR3 length equals 13 residues. With 3 bases removed from V and 4 bases from J, the gap between germline ends came to 10 bases. The CDR3 coding sequence is TGTGCCAGCAGCTTCCAGCGAGGTTACGAGCAGTACTTC. Protein: CASSFQRGYEQYF.

In its sample, this clonotype was seen a few times. The chain recombines TRBV28 with TRBJ2-5; 11 bases line up with TRBD2. V shed 3 bases, J shed 4 bases, and the junction held 10 bases outside the gene matches. The germline CDR1 and CDR2 sequences are MDHEN and SYDVKM. This CDR3 comprises 17 residues. As DNA, the CDR3 is TGTGCCAGCAGTTTTGCAATACTAGCGGGAGAGGGAGAGACCCAGTACTTC. This translates into CASSFAILAGEGETQYF.

The V and J genes are TRBV4-1 and TRBJ2-7; TRBD2 might be the D (5 bases). This CDR3 region has 16 residues. Germline CDR1 and CDR2: MGHRA and YSYEKL. V was shortened by 2 bases and J by 0 bases, with 14 bases between the two germline ends. The CDR3 coding sequence is TGCGCCAGCAGCCAAATATCCGGGATAACCTCCTACGAGCAGTACTTC. Protein sequence: CASSQISGITSYEQYF.

This clonotype was seen a single time. The chain employs TRBV12-3 or TRBV12-4 and TRBJ2-7, with 12 bases fitting TRBD2. This CDR3 is built from 15 residues. The trim removed 6 bases at V and 4 bases at J, leaving 7 bases unmatched. The CDR3 bases are TGTGCCAGCAGGCCGACTAGCGGGAGTAGATACGAGCAGTACTTC. This codes for CASRPTSGSRYEQYF.

The gene calls are TRBV5-5 and TRBJ2-5; maybe TRBD2 (6 bases). Germline CDR1 and CDR2: SGHKS and YYEKEE (reference sequence). Deletions cut 2 bases from V and 3 bases from J, with 11 bases between. This CDR3 has 14 amino acids. The CDR3 sequence: CASSFTSSEETQYF. CDR3 DNA sequence: TGTGCCAGCAGCTTCACCTCTAGCGAAGAGACCCAGTACTTC.

This clonotype was found a few times. This chain links TRBV4-2 with TRBJ1-6; TRBD1 agrees at 9 bases. This CDR3 has 15 amino acids. The J segment lost 6 bases and the V segment lost 3 bases, leaving 3 bases of the junction unmatched. CDR1 and CDR2 from the germline V gene are LGHNA and YNFKEQ. CDR3: CASSQADRGNSPLHF. The CDR3 DNA follows: TGTGCCAGCAGCCAGGCGGACAGGGGTAATTCACCCCTCCACTTT.

In its sample, this clonotype was seen many times. V usage is TRBV12-3 or TRBV12-4 and J usage is TRBJ2-7; 9 bases map to TRBD2. V trimming: 5 bases; J trimming: 2 bases; junction bases outside the gene matches: 4. The CDR3 extends over 14 amino acids. The CDR3 region has the DNA TGTGCCAGCAGTGAGACTAGCGGAGCCTACGAGCAGTACTTC. Translation: CASSETSGAYEQYF.

This clonotype came up many times. This chain links TRBV12-3 or TRBV12-4 with TRBJ2-1, with D unresolved. The CDR3 totals 15 residues. V dropped 4 bases and J dropped 5 bases, with 15 bases sitting between them. The CDR3 DNA reads as TGTGCCAGCAGTTCCCCCTTCAAGCCCCACAATGAGCAGTTCTTC. It yields the protein CASSSPFKPHNEQFF.

This clonotype was found many times. V usage is TRBV29-1 and J usage is TRBJ2-7; maybe TRBD1 (6 bases). Per germline, CDR1 SQVTM and CDR2 ANQGSEA. The CDR3 has 13 amino acids. Trimming stripped 8 bases from V and 2 bases from J, with 16 bases between. The CDR3 reads CSTSTGPPYEQYF. Here the CDR3 DNA reads TGCAGCACAAGTACAGGGCCTCCCTACGAGCAGTACTTC.

This clonotype has more than one count but fewer than ten. The chain combines TRBV15 with TRBJ1-1; D is uncertain. Germline assignment: CDR1 LNHNV and CDR2 YYDKDF (reference sequence). This CDR3 comprises 15 residues. The ends were cut back, 0 bases at V and 4 bases at J, with 12 bases in the middle. CDR3 protein: CATSRDPGSGTEAFF. The CDR3 bases are TGTGCCACCAGCAGAGACCCGGGGTCGGGCACTGAAGCTTTCTTT.

DNA of the CDR3: TGTGCCAGCAGTGAATGGGCTCGGACAGGAGGGAGCACAGATACGCAGTATTTT. Its translation is CASSEWARTGGSTDTQYF. The chain carries TRBV25-1 and TRBJ2-3; possibly TRBD1 for D (7 bases). Germline assignment: CDR1 MGHDK and CDR2 SYGVNS. The CDR3 runs to 18 residues. Deletions cut 1 base from V and 0 bases from J, with 17 bases between.

The chain couples TRBV4-2 to TRBJ1-5; unclear D gene. The germline CDR1 and CDR2 sequences are LGHNA and YNFKEQ. Trimming left V 1 base short and J 2 bases short, with 9 bases between. The length of the CDR3 is 15 residues. The CDR3 sequence: CASSQAWEGNQPQHF. CDR3 sequence (DNA): TGTGCCAGCAGCCAAGCCTGGGAAGGCAATCAGCCCCAGCATTTT.

This clonotype was observed a handful of times. CDR3 sequence: CASSQGQGETEAFF. CDR3 nucleotide sequence: TGTGCCAGCAGCCAGGGACAGGGGGAGACTGAAGCTTTCTTT. The rearrangement links TRBV7-9 to TRBJ1-1; TRBD1 matches at 11 bases. CDR1 is SEHNR, CDR2 FQNEAQ, per germline (reference sequence). The CDR3 is made up of 14 amino acids. V lost 5 bases to trimming and J lost 5 bases; unmatched junction nucleotides: 4. Using reference TRBV7-9 and TRBJ1-1 for the parts outside the CDR3, the full variable domain is DTGVSQNPRHKITKRGQNVTFRCDPISEHNRLYWYRQTLGQGPEFLTYFQNEAQLEKSRLLSDRFSAERPKGSFSTLEIQRTEQGDSAMYLCASSQGQGETEAFFGQGTRLTVV.

This clonotype was found once. The chain links TRBV9 to TRBJ2-2; 12 positions agree with TRBD2. Losses at the gene ends were 3 bases for V and 4 bases for J; bases not matched to a gene: 10. The CDR3 consists of 18 residues. The V gene's germline CDR1 is SGDLS and CDR2 YYNGEE. CDR3 amino acids: CASSARNLGLAGTGELFF. The CDR3 DNA reads as TGTGCCAGCAGCGCCCGGAATTTGGGACTAGCGGGCACCGGGGAGCTGTTTTTT.

The V call is TRBV5-1, the J call TRBJ2-3; D assignment may be TRBD1 or TRBD2 (6 bases each). Between the trimmed V and J ends, which lost 6 bases and 6 bases, there was a span of 23 bases. CDR1 is SGHRS, CDR2 YFSETQ, per germline. The CDR3 length is 16 residues. The CDR3 nucleotides are TGCGCCAGCACCCCCGAGGGGGGCCTTCTTGCGGATACGCAGTATTTT. It translates to CASTPEGGLLADTQYF.

This clonotype showed up just a few times. V gene TRBV5-1 combines with J gene TRBJ2-1; 11 bases align to TRBD2. V was clipped by 2 bases and J by 12 bases; unmatched bases: 10. Germline CDR1 reads SGHRS; CDR2 reads YFSETQ. The CDR3 is 15 residues long. This chain's CDR3 is CASSFDPAGTSGQFF. CDR3 in DNA: TGCGCCAGCAGCTTCGATCCGGCCGGGACTAGCGGGCAGTTCTTC.

The chain links TRBV29-1 to TRBJ1-1; no clear D. Germline V gives CDR1 SQVTM, CDR2 ANQGSEA. This CDR3 has 13 residues. Trimming shortened V by 4 bases and J by 5 bases, and 14 bases separated the two germline ends. The CDR3 sequence is CSVVTQLGTEAFF. CDR3 bases: TGCAGCGTTGTGACCCAACTTGGGACTGAAGCTTTCTTT.

The chain recombines TRBV14 with TRBJ2-7, with 8 bases fitting TRBD2. This CDR3 contains 20 residues. Germline loops: CDR1 SGHDN, CDR2 FVKESK. With V trimmed by 4 bases and J by 0 bases, 20 bases remained unmatched. This CDR3 is CASSPHALRRESGGSYEQYF. CDR3 sequence (DNA): TGTGCCAGCAGCCCCCACGCCCTCCGGAGAGAGAGCGGGGGCTCCTACGAGCAGTACTTC.

J is TRBJ1-5 and V is TRBV12-1; the D call in the table, TRBD1, was not verified against the DNA. TRBV12-1 is an annotated pseudogene. This CDR3 region has 18 residues. CDR3 bases: TGTGCCAGCCCTCCGGGGACCTTCGACAGGAAGGACAAACAGCCCCAGCATTTT. Translated: CASPPGTFDRKDKQPQHF.